The 7 T cell receptor beta chains below come from one sample, sequenced in a study of shared clonotypes between healthy human individuals. Produced via immunoSEQ multiplex PCR; TCRdb's table is partial and in-frame only. Counted here are roughly 2.1 million clones, 85% to 95% occurring once; the ten biggest clones make up more than 1.5%. CD45RO-negative cells were positively selected for CCR7, leaving out terminally differentiated effector memory CD45RA+ cells. The sequencing input was naive CD8+ T cells from PBMCs. Receptors were obtained from a young man in good health. Some clones in this sample may be carry-over from other donors' samples.

This chain links TRBV4-3 with TRBJ2-3, with TRBD2 matching over 10 bases. The germline V gene encodes CDR1 LGHNA and CDR2 YSLEER. Losses at the gene ends were 1 base for V and 6 bases for J; bases not matched to a gene: 7. The CDR3 is 16 amino acids. CDR3 sequence (DNA): TGCGCCAGCAGCCAAGTGCTAGCGGGAGAGGTGGATACGCAGTATTTT. Translated: CASSQVLAGEVDTQYF.

Concerning this clone itself: Additional DNA sequences in this sample encode the identical CDR3. Written as DNA, the CDR3 is TGCGCCAGCAGCCTTGGGACAGGGGGTACCTACGAGCAGTACTTC. Its translation is CASSLGTGGTYEQYF. The V and J genes are TRBV5-1 and TRBJ2-7, with 11 positions matching TRBD1. The CDR3 totals 15 residues. Germline values: CDR1 SGHRS, CDR2 YFSETQ. V was clipped by 4 bases and J by 2 bases; unmatched bases: 5. The full variable domain, with the rest looked up from reference TRBV5-1 and TRBJ2-7, is KAGVTQTPRYLIKTRGQQVTLSCSPISGHRSVSWYQQTPGQGLQFLFEYFSETQRNKGNFPGRFSGRQFSNSRSEMNVSTLELGDSALYLCASSLGTGGTYEQYFGPGTRLTVT.

This chain links TRBV7-9 with TRBJ2-2; D not resolved. The CDR3 is 14 residues long. The V and J ends lost 5 bases and 10 bases respectively, with 17 bases between them. Per the germline V gene, CDR1 is SEHNR and CDR2 is FQNEAQ (reference sequence). CDR3 residues: CASSATSSSEELFF. CDR3 coding DNA: TGTGCCAGCAGCGCAACCTCTAGTTCCGAGGAGCTGTTTTTT. Together with reference TRBV7-9 and TRBJ2-2, the CDR3 gives the full variable domain: DTGVSQNPRHKITKRGQNVTFRCDPISEHNRLYWYRQTLGQGPEFLTYFQNEAQLEKSRLLSDRFSAERPKGSFSTLEIQRTEQGDSAMYLCASSATSSSEELFFGEGSRLTVL.

The chain couples TRBV9 to TRBJ2-1, with D possibly matching TRBD1 (7 bases). The V gene's germline CDR1 is SGDLS and CDR2 YYNGEE. There are 15 residues in the CDR3. Trimming cost V 4 bases and J 4 bases, with 15 bases left between them. CDR3 region: CASSQEGQSYNEQFF. The CDR3 DNA follows: TGTGCCAGCAGCCAGGAGGGACAGTCATACAATGAGCAGTTCTTC.

This rearrangement joins TRBV19 to TRBJ1-4; D is possibly TRBD1 (5 bases). The CDR3 contains 11 residues. V shed 6 bases and J shed 8 bases, with 7 bases lying between them. CDR1 and CDR2 from the germline V gene are LNHDA and SQIVND (reference sequence). CDR3 nucleotides: TGTGCCAGTAGCCGGGACGAAAAACTGTTTTTT. Translation gives CASSRDEKLFF.

The chain carries TRBV7-2 and TRBJ2-1; the D is unclear. The length of the CDR3 is 16 residues. Trimming took 1 base from V and 5 from J, leaving 15 bases between them. Germline assignment: CDR1 SGHTA and CDR2 FQGNSA. Here the CDR3 reads CASSLVVVRSHNEQFF. CDR3 coding DNA: TGTGCCAGCAGCTTAGTAGTGGTAAGGTCCCACAATGAGCAGTTCTTC.

V is TRBV2 and J is TRBJ2-7; perhaps TRBD1 as D (6 bases). The V and J ends lost 5 bases and 2 bases respectively, with 16 bases between them. The CDR3 spans 15 residues. The germline V gene has CDR1 SNHLY and CDR2 FYNNEI. In DNA form, the CDR3 reads TGTGCCAGCAGTCCAGGGGTAGGCTCCACCTACGAGCAGTACTTC. As protein: CASSPGVGSTYEQYF. Full variable domain (remainder filled in from reference TRBV2 and TRBJ2-7): EPEVTQTPSHQVTQMGQEVILRCVPISNHLYFYWYRQILGQKVEFLVSFYNNEISEKSEIFDDQFSVERPDGSNFTLKIRSTKLEDSAMYFCASSPGVGSTYEQYFGPGTRLTVT.